This T cell receptor beta chain was captured in a study of T-cell reconstitution after alpha-beta-depleted transplantation in children. Study results and limitations: Reported findings indicate that, about two months after transplant, alpha-beta T cells came from several hundred expanded clones, which were derived from non-depleted graft cells. Some patients showed high day-60 TCRbeta diversity, which derived from surviving recipient T cells and thymic progenitors.

This clonotype turned up a few times. What it binds is not known. Molecular barcoding with unique molecular identifiers was used for the TCRbeta library. TCRdb re-analysed the PCR reads in MiXCR, keeping a single row per CDR3 protein. The sample lists fewer than 250,000 distinct CDR3 sequences, over 15% occurring once. The starting material was PBMCs, mostly from graft donor cells, obtained 360 days after TCRalphabeta/CD19-depleted stem cell transplant. The clonotype was recovered from a male patient aged 2 to 9 who had a stem cell transplant for acute lymphoblastic leukemia, so the T cells may come from the graft donor.

In DNA form, the CDR3 reads TGCGCCAGCAGCTTAACCGCGGACTACAATGAGCAGTTCTTC. Encoded protein: CASSLTADYNEQFF. The chain joins TRBV5-1 to TRBJ2-1; D call uncertain. Germline V gene lookup returns CDR1 SGHRS and CDR2 YFSETQ. With 2 bases removed from V and 3 bases from J, the gap between germline ends came to 9 bases. The CDR3 covers 14 residues. Variable domain in full (rest from reference TRBV5-1 and TRBJ2-1): KAGVTQTPRYLIKTRGQQVTLSCSPISGHRSVSWYQQTPGQGLQFLFEYFSETQRNKGNFPGRFSGRQFSNSRSEMNVSTLELGDSALYLCASSLTADYNEQFFGPGTRLTVL.